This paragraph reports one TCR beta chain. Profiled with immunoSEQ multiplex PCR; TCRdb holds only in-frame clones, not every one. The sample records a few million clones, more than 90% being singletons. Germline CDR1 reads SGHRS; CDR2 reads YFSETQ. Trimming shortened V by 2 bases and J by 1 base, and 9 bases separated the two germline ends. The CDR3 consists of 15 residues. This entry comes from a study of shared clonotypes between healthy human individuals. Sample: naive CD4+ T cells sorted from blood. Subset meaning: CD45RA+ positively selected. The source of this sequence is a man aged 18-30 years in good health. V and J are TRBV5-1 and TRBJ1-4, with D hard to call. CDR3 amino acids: CASSFEDGTNEKLFF. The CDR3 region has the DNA TGCGCCAGCAGCTTTGAGGACGGAACTAATGAAAAACTGTTTTTT.